The T cell receptor (beta chain) described here comes from a study of blood T cell repertoires in COVID-19. In the source study's methods: Amplification with reference gene primers provided the estimates of nucleated cell counts. This table comes from immunoSEQ multiplex PCR, and its TCRdb copy is limited to in-frame clones, with some not included. V, J and clone size were drawn from that table, and D and trimming were deduced from the DNA. The sample holds roughly 97,000 clones, 80% to 90% seen once. Germline CDR1 reads ENHRY; CDR2 reads SYGVKD. V shed 3 bases and J 4 bases; nucleotides not matched to a gene: 4. This CDR3 has 14 amino acids.

The rearrangement links TRBV10-3 to TRBJ2-7; 9 bases fit TRBD1. This clonotype was obtained from a man between 50 and 59 years old with acute or convalescent COVID-19. The sample was peripheral blood. Here the CDR3 reads CAISEDRGRYEQYF. CDR3 sequence (DNA): TGTGCCATCAGTGAAGACAGGGGGAGGTACGAGCAGTACTTC.